Sequencing of this T cell receptor (beta chain) was carried out in a study of CD8 T cells in Susac syndrome (dated by TCRdb to between 2018 and 2020). With regard to the full study: Of the Susac syndrome patients who were sequenced, about eight were in clinical remission while six had clinically active disease. Repertoire sequencing was used to test whether CD8+ T cell activation and differentiation in Susac syndrome was antigen driven. At the time of blood withdrawal, Susac syndrome patients were either therapy-naive, taking corticosteroids (with some also receiving IVIg), or on IVIg alone.

As for this clonotype: Its antigen is still unknown. No base qualities exist here, and no much larger clone lies one base off it.

RNA was extracted using the RNeasy kit, and about 0.5 to 1 microgram was reverse transcribed with random hexamers. TCR beta CDR3 regions were amplified with the immunoSEQ multiplex PCR assay covering 54 Vbeta and 13 Jbeta segments. To correct PCR amplification bias, a synthetic template baseline was used for both primer optimization and computational correction. The study's processing was this. Reads were annotated to V, D and J genes according to IMGT and were analyzed with immunoSEQ Analyzer, with only productive sequences retained. Clonality was calculated as one minus the Shannon entropy normalized by log2 of the number of productive unique sequences. Public and private clones were assessed among the 100 most prevalent clones of each patient and control. A clone was defined as Susac-specific if it was absent from the healthy and MS cohorts, from roughly 1,000 published viral clones and from other ImmuneACCESS disease sequences. Using fastp trimming at Q25 and MiXCR clonotype assembly, TCRdb reanalyzed the public sequencing data and kept in-frame beta chains. Here each entry gathers all rows of one CDR3 protein and keeps the most common genes and DNA. The V and J calls and clone size come from TCRdb's table, not from the authors' own analysis. The sample table contains 150,000 to 200,000 distinct CDR3 sequences; only one count was recorded for roughly 95% of them. The ten largest clones take up about 0.12% of the sample.

Peripheral blood CD8+ and CD4+ T cells from healthy donors, Susac syndrome patients and multiple sclerosis patients were profiled by high-throughput TCR beta sequencing. The Susac syndrome patients fulfilled recently defined diagnostic criteria for either definite or probable disease. Bulk CD8+ and CD4+ T cells were purified by magnetic negative isolation, whereas CD8+ TEMRA cells were enriched by FACS. Blood was drawn into EDTA tubes, processed within 24 hours, and PBMCs were isolated by density gradient centrifugation. PBMCs intended for TCR sequencing were cryopreserved in liquid nitrogen and thawed later in a water bath at 37 degrees C. The sorted or isolated CD4+, CD8+ and CD8+ TEMRA cells had a purity of 90% or higher. What the work shows at the level of the full study, not this receptor alone: In patients with Susac syndrome, the CD4+ T cell repertoire showed no detectable clonal expansion. The number of individuals in the TCR sequencing and HLA analysis was recognized as being relatively small.

As encoded in the germline V gene, CDR1 is MDHEN while CDR2 is SYDVKM. Here V drops 5 bases and J drops 8 bases, and the junction holds 9 bases not matched to any gene. The CDR3, cysteine through phenylalanine, is 14 amino acids long. Only the CDR3 region is kept as DNA, spanning 42 bases read in frame from base 1. This receptor was obtained from a human donor with Susac syndrome. Sample: CD4+ T cells from PBMCs. This sequence uses TRBV28 and TRBJ2-4; TRBD1 agrees with 7 junctional bases. The CDR3 sequence is CASSQPTGLHIQYF. Here is the DNA: TGTGCCAGCAGTCAGCCGACAGGGCTGCACATTCAGTACTTC.